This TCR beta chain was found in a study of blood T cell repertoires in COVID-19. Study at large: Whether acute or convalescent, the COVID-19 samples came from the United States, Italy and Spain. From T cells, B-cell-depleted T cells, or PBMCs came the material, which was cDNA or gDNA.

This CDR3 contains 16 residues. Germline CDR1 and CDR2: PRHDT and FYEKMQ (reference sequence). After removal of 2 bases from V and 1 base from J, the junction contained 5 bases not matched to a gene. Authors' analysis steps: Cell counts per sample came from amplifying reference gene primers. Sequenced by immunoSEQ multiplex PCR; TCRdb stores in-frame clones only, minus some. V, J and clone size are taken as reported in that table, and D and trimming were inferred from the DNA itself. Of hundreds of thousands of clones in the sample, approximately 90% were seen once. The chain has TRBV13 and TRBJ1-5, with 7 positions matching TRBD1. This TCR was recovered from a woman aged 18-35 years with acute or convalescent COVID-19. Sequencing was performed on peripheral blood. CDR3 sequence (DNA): TGTGCCAGCAGCTTACGACAGGGTATAAGCAATCAGCCCCAGCATTTT. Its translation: CASSLRQGISNQPQHF.